These 17 T cell receptor beta chains were sequenced from one sample in a study of shared clonotypes between healthy human individuals. TCRdb's copy holds only in-frame clones and misses some; the assay was immunoSEQ multiplex PCR. The data contain about 1.1 million clones, roughly 80% of them seen just once; the ten biggest clones take up more than 0.85%. Sequencing was performed on memory CD4+ T cells from PBMCs. Subset in this sample: CD45RA-negative fraction. These receptors were collected from a man between 18 and 35 years old in good health. Some clones in this sample may be carry-over from other donors' samples.

This chain links TRBV28 with TRBJ2-7, with D uncertain. Trimming pared 4 bases from V and 0 bases from J, leaving 13 bases between. This CDR3 has 15 residues. Looked up from germline, CDR1 is MDHEN and CDR2 is SYDVKM. CDR3 sequence reads: CASSSPGRLSYEQYF. The CDR3 bases are TGTGCCAGCAGTTCTCCGGGCAGACTCTCCTACGAGCAGTACTTC.

There are a few counts of this clone. The chain uses TRBV2 and TRBJ2-5, with D unclear. CDR3 length equals 13 residues. The V and J ends lost 7 bases and 7 bases respectively, with 16 bases between them. Germline CDR1 SNHLY, CDR2 FYNNEI. The CDR3 reads CASIALTSGTQYF. As DNA, the CDR3 is TGTGCCAGCATAGCCCTGACTTCAGGGACCCAGTACTTC.

V usage is TRBV4-1 and J usage is TRBJ1-3; D unclear. The CDR3 is 12 residues long. Trimming took 6 bases from V and 0 from J, leaving 3 bases between them. The germline gives CDR1 MGHRA, CDR2 YSYEKL. CDR3 sequence: CASRDSGNTIYF. DNA of the CDR3: TGCGCCAGCAGGGACTCTGGAAACACCATATATTTT.

This chain uses TRBV5-1 with TRBJ2-7; TRBD2 matches at 9 bases. This CDR3 is 15 amino acids long. Trimming took 4 bases from V and 7 from J; bases not matched to a gene: 12. CDR1 SGHRS and CDR2 YFSETQ come from the germline V gene. This CDR3 reads CASSVTVAGEDEQYF. DNA of the CDR3: TGCGCCAGCAGCGTAACTGTAGCGGGAGAGGATGAGCAGTACTTC.

Worth noting for this clone: The same CDR3 can be traced to other DNA sequences in this sample. The chain is built from TRBV28 and TRBJ2-2; D is tentatively TRBD1 or TRBD2 (5 bases each). The CDR3 sequence is 14 residues long. Trimming took off 8 bases at V and 3 bases at J, with 13 bases between the two ends. The germline V gene encodes CDR1 MDHEN and CDR2 SYDVKM. In DNA form, the CDR3 reads TGTGCCAGCTGGGGCCAGGGAGACACCGGGGAGCTGTTTTTT. This sequence encodes CASWGQGDTGELFF.

The chain is built from TRBV6-1 and TRBJ2-1; D is unclear. The CDR3 sequence is 15 residues long. Germline CDR1 reads MNHNS; CDR2 reads SASEGT. V was pared by 2 bases and J by 8 bases, with 16 bases between. The DNA of the CDR3 is TGTGCCAGCAGTGAATCCCCCCCAGGCGTGTATGAGCAGTTCTTC. Translated, it gives CASSESPPGVYEQFF.

To note about this clone: The same CDR3 can be traced to other DNA sequences in this sample. DNA of the CDR3: TGTGCCACCAGCAGAGATGGGGGGTACACTGAAGCTTTCTTT. Its translation: CATSRDGGYTEAFF. The chain uses TRBV15 and TRBJ1-1, with a weak D call TRBD1 (5 bases). The V end was cut by 0 bases, the J end by 3 bases, with 8 bases between. This CDR3 comprises 14 residues. CDR1 and CDR2 from the germline V gene are LNHNV and YYDKDF (reference sequence). Full variable domain (outside the CDR3, taken from reference TRBV15 and TRBJ1-1): DAMVIQNPRYQVTQFGKPVTLSCSQTLNHNVMYWYQQKSSQAPKLLFHYYDKDFNNEADTPDNFQSRRPNTSFCFLDIRSPGLGDTAMYLCATSRDGGYTEAFFGQGTRLTVV.

The V and J genes are TRBV7-3 and TRBJ1-1; TRBD1 matches at 7 bases. Per germline, CDR1 SGHTA and CDR2 FQGTGA. Germline trimming cut 6 bases from V and 2 bases from J; bases unmatched to any gene: 6. This CDR3 is 14 amino acids long. CDR3: CASRDRQDNTEAFF. CDR3 bases: TGTGCCAGCAGGGACAGGCAAGACAACACTGAAGCTTTCTTT. Together with reference TRBV7-3 and TRBJ1-1, the CDR3 gives the full variable domain: GAGVSQTPSNKVTEKGKYVELRCDPISGHTALYWYRQSLGQGPEFLIYFQGTGAADDSGLPNDRFFAVRPEGSVSTLKIQRTERGDSAVYLCASRDRQDNTEAFFGQGTRLTVV.

V usage is TRBV30 and J usage is TRBJ2-5; the D call may be TRBD1 or TRBD2 (6 bases each). Trimming took off 2 bases at V and 5 bases at J, with 9 bases between the two ends. CDR3 length equals 12 residues. Germline loops: CDR1 GTSNPN, CDR2 SVGIG (reference sequence). CDR3 coding DNA: TGTGCCTGGAGTTCGGGGGCTGAGACCCAGTACTTC. It specifies CAWSSGAETQYF.

This rearrangement joins TRBV30 to TRBJ2-6; perhaps TRBD1 as D (6 bases). Trimming pared 4 bases from V and 0 bases from J, leaving 13 bases between. There are 16 residues in the CDR3. Germline V lookup: CDR1 GTSNPN, CDR2 SVGIG (reference sequence). The chain's CDR3 is CAWNRDRPSGANVLTF. Written as DNA, the CDR3 is TGTGCCTGGAACAGGGACCGACCCTCTGGGGCCAACGTCCTGACTTTC. The entire variable domain, with the rest obtained from reference TRBV30 and TRBJ2-6, is as follows: SQTIHQWPATLVQPVGSPLSLECTVEGTSNPNLYWYRQAAGRGLQLLFYSVGIGQISSEVPQNLSASRPQDRQFILSSKKLLLSDSGFYLCAWNRDRPSGANVLTFGAGSRLTVL.

As to this clone: The sample carries other DNA sequences with the same CDR3. J is TRBJ2-7 and V is TRBV5-1; 9 bases fit TRBD2. V was clipped by 0 bases and J by 1 base; unmatched bases: 2. CDR3 size: 15 residues. CDR1 SGHRS and CDR2 YFSETQ come from the germline V gene. The CDR3 sequence: CASSLEAGGSYEQYF. The CDR3 bases are TGCGCCAGCAGCTTGGAGGCGGGAGGGTCCTACGAGCAGTACTTC. Full variable domain (missing parts from reference TRBV5-1 and TRBJ2-7): KAGVTQTPRYLIKTRGQQVTLSCSPISGHRSVSWYQQTPGQGLQFLFEYFSETQRNKGNFPGRFSGRQFSNSRSEMNVSTLELGDSALYLCASSLEAGGSYEQYFGPGTRLTVT.

This rearrangement joins TRBV2 to TRBJ2-1, with D uncertain. The ends were cut back, 2 bases at V and 9 bases at J, with 8 bases in the middle. Germline lookup yields CDR1 SNHLY and CDR2 FYNNEI. CDR3 size: 12 residues. The CDR3 DNA follows: TGTGCCAGCAGTGAAATAAGCGCTGAGCAGTTCTTC. Its protein is CASSEISAEQFF.

The J gene is TRBJ2-5, the V gene TRBV5-1, with TRBD2 matching 7 bases. Germline assignment: CDR1 SGHRS and CDR2 YFSETQ. V gave up 3 bases and J gave up 5 bases; unmatched junction bases: 13. This CDR3 contains 16 residues. CDR3: CASSSVGSGFGETQYF. In DNA, the CDR3 is TGCGCCAGCAGCTCGGTGGGTAGCGGGTTCGGTGAGACCCAGTACTTC. Full variable domain (outside the CDR3, taken from reference TRBV5-1 and TRBJ2-5): KAGVTQTPRYLIKTRGQQVTLSCSPISGHRSVSWYQQTPGQGLQFLFEYFSETQRNKGNFPGRFSGRQFSNSRSEMNVSTLELGDSALYLCASSSVGSGFGETQYFGPGTRLLVL.

The chain joins TRBV11-2 to TRBJ2-1; maybe TRBD2 (5 bases). This CDR3 region has 13 residues. Trimming took 4 bases from V and 6 from J, leaving 10 bases between them. The V gene's germline CDR1 is SGHAT and CDR2 FQNNGV. The CDR3 DNA is TGTGCCAGCAGCTACGGGGTTCGCAATGAGCAGTTCTTC. Its translation: CASSYGVRNEQFF.

The rearrangement links TRBV18 to TRBJ2-2; weak D call: TRBD2 (5 bases). Trimming cost V 0 bases and J 4 bases, with 12 bases left between them. Germline loops: CDR1 KGHSH, CDR2 LQKENI. The CDR3 consists of 16 residues. The CDR3 DNA reads TGTGCCAGCTCACCACCGGTCCTAGCTGGCACCGGGGAGCTGTTTTTT. It specifies CASSPPVLAGTGELFF.

The chain is built from TRBV2 and TRBJ1-5; D is perhaps TRBD1 (6 bases). V lost 8 bases, J lost 5 bases, and 16 bases lay in between. The CDR3 has 14 residues. Germline-derived CDR1 and CDR2 are SNHLY and FYNNEI. CDR3 nucleotide sequence: TGTGCCAGCGCAGACAGGACGGTCGATCAGCCCCAGCATTTT. It specifies CASADRTVDQPQHF.

This clone was counted once. This chain joins TRBV4-2 and TRBJ1-2; possibly TRBD1 for D (6 bases). Trimming cost V 3 bases and J 2 bases, with 10 bases left between them. The CDR3 has 14 residues. CDR1 and CDR2 (germline): LGHNA, YNFKEQ. The CDR3 nucleotides are TGTGCCAGCAGCCAGGTGACAGGAAACTATGGCTACACCTTC. Protein product: CASSQVTGNYGYTF.